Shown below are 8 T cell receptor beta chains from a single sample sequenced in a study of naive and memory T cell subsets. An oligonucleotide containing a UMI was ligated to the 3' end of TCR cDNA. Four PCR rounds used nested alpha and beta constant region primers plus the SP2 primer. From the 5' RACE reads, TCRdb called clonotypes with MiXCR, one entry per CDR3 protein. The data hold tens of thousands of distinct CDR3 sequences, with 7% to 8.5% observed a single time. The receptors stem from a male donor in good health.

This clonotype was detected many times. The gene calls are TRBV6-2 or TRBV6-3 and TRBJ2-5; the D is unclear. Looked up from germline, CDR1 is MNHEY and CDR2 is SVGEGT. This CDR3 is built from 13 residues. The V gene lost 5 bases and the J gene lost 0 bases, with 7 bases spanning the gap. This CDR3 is CASSPRYQETQYF. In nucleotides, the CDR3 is TGTGCCAGCAGTCCAAGGTACCAAGAGACCCAGTACTTC.

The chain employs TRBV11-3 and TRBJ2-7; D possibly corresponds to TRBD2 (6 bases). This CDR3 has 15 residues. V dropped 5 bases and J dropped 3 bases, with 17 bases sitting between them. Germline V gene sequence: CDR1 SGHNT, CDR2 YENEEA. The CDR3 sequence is CASSAAGTGIYEQYF. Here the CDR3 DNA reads TGTGCCAGCAGCGCGGCCGGGACTGGCATCTACGAGCAGTACTTC. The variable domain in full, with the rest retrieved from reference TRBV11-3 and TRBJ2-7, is EAGVVQSPRYKIIEKKQPVAFWCNPISGHNTLYWYLQNLGQGPELLIRYENEEAVDDSQLPKDRFSAERLKGVDSTLKIQPAELGDSAVYLCASSAAGTGIYEQYFGPGTRLTVT.

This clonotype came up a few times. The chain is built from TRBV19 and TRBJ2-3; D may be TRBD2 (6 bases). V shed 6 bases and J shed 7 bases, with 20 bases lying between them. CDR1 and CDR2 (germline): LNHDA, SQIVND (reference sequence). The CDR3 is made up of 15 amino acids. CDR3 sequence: CASSRDSALVNTQYF. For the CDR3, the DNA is TGTGCCAGTAGCAGGGACTCTGCTCTGGTTAATACGCAGTATTTT.

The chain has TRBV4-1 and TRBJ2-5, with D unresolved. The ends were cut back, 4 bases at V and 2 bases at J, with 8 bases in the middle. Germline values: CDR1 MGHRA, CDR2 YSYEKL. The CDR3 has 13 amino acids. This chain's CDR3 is CASSRGGQETQYF. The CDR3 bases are TGCGCCAGCAGCCGCGGTGGGCAAGAGACCCAGTACTTC.

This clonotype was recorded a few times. In DNA, the CDR3 is TGTGCCAGCAGCGGGTCCCACACCGGGGAGCTGTTTTTT. Its translation is CASSGSHTGELFF. The chain uses TRBV9 and TRBJ2-2, with no clear D. V gave up 3 bases and J gave up 3 bases, with 6 bases separating them. The CDR3 covers 13 residues. In germline, CDR1 is SGDLS, CDR2 YYNGEE.

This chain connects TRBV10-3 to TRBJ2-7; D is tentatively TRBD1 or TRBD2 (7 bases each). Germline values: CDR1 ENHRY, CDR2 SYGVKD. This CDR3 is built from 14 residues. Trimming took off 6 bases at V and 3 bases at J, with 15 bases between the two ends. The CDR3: CAISQGGNNYEQYF. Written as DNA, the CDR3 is TGTGCCATCAGCCAGGGGGGGAACAACTACGAGCAGTACTTC.

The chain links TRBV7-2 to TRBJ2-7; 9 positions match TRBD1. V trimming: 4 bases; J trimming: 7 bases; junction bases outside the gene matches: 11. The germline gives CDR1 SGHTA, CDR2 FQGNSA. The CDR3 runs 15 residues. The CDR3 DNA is TGTGCCAGCAGCTCCTCCGGGACAGGGTTTCGGGAGCAGTACTTC. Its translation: CASSSSGTGFREQYF.

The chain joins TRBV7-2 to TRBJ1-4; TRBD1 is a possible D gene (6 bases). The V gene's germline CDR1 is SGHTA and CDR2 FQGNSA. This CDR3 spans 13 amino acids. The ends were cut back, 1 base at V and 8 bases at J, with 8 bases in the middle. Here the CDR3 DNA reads TGTGCCAGCAGCTTAGTAGGGGGGGAAAAACTGTTTTTT. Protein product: CASSLVGGEKLFF.